This T cell receptor (beta chain) is from a study of early stage breast cancer tumors. Produced via immunoSEQ multiplex PCR; TCRdb's table is partial and in-frame only. In the table there are approximately 70,000 clones, about 85% of which are singletons. The germline V and J ends were trimmed by 1 base and 2 bases, with 9 bases remaining between them. The CDR3 is 14 residues long. Germline loops: CDR1 SGHDT, CDR2 YYEEEE. The clonotype was recovered from a person aged 35-55 years with breast cancer. Sequenced: blood. The chain links TRBV5-6 to TRBJ1-2; D is perhaps TRBD1 (5 bases). The CDR3 DNA is TGTGCCAGCAGCTTGCAGGGACTGAACTATGGCTACACCTTC. It specifies CASSLQGLNYGYTF.